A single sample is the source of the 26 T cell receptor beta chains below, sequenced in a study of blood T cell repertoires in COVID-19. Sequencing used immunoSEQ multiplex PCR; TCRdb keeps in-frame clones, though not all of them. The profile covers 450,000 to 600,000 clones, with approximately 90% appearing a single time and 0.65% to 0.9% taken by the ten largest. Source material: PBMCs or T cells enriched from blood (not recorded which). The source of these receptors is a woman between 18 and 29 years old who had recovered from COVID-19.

The DNA of the CDR3 is TGTGCCAGCAGTGAGGACAGGCTCTCCTACAATGAGCAGTTCTTC. It yields the protein CASSEDRLSYNEQFF. The V call is TRBV25-1, the J call TRBJ2-1, with 7 nucleotides matching TRBD1. V dropped 3 bases and J dropped 0; count of bases not matched to a gene: 2. Germline CDR1 MGHDK, CDR2 SYGVNS. The CDR3 extends over 15 amino acids.

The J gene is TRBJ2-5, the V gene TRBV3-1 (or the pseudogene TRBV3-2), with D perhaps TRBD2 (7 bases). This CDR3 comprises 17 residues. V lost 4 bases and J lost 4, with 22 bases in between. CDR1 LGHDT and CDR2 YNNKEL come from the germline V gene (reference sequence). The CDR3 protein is CASSREEGGSFGETQYF. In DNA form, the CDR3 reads TGTGCCAGCAGCCGAGAGGAGGGGGGGAGTTTCGGAGAGACCCAGTACTTC.

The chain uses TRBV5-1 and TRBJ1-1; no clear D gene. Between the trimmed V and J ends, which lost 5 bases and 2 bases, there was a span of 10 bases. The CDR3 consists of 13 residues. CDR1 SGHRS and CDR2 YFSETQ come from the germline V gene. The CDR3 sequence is CASRHDINTEAFF. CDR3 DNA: TGCGCCAGCAGGCATGACATAAACACTGAAGCTTTCTTT.

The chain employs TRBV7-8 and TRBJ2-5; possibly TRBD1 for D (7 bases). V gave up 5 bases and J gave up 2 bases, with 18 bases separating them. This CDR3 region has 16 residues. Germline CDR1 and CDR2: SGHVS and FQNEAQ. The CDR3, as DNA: TGTGCCAGCAGCCCCCAGGGGGTCGGGAGTCAAGAGACCCAGTACTTC. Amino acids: CASSPQGVGSQETQYF. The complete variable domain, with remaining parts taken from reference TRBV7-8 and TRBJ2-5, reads GAGVSQSPRYKVAKRGQDVALRCDPISGHVSLFWYQQALGQGPEFLTYFQNEAQLDKSGLPSDRFFAERPEGSVSTLKIQRTQQEDSAVYLCASSPQGVGSQETQYFGPGTRLLVL.

CDR3 coding DNA: TGTGCCAGTAGTATATCAGGGGCCCCTAGAGACACTGAAGCTTTCTTT. As protein: CASSISGAPRDTEAFF. V gene TRBV19 combines with J gene TRBJ1-1; maybe TRBD1 (6 bases). The CDR3 is made up of 16 amino acids. Looked up from germline, CDR1 is LNHDA and CDR2 is SQIVND (reference sequence). V gave up 2 bases and J gave up 3 bases, with 16 bases separating them.

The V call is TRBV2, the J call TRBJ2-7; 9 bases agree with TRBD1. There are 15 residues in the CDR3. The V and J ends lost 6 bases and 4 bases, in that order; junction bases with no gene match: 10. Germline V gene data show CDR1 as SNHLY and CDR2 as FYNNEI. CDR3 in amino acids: CASRPTRDRAYEQYF. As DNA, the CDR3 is TGTGCCAGCAGACCAACCCGGGACAGGGCGTACGAGCAGTACTTC.

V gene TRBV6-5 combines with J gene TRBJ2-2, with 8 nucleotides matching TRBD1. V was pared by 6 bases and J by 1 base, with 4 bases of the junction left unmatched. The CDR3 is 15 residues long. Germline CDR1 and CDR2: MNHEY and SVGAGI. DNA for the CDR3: TGTGCCAGCAGCCTGGACAGGGTGAACACCGGGGAGCTGTTTTTT. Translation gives CASSLDRVNTGELFF.

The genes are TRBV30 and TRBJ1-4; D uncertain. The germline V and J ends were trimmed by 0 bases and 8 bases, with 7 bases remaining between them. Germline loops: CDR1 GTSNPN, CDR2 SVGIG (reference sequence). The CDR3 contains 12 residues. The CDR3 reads CAWSVPQEKLFF. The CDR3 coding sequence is TGTGCCTGGAGTGTACCCCAGGAAAAACTGTTTTTT.

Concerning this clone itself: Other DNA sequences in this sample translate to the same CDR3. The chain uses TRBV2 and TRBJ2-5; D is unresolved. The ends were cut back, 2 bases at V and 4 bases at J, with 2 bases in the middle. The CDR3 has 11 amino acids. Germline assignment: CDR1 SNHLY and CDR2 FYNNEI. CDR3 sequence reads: CASSERETQYF. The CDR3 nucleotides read TGTGCCAGCAGTGAACGAGAGACCCAGTACTTC.

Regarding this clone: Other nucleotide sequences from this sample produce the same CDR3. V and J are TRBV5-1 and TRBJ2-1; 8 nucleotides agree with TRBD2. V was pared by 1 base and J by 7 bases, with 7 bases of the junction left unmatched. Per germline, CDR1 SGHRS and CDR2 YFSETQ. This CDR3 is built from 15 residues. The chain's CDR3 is CASSLSSGGLNEQFF. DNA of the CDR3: TGCGCCAGCAGCTTGTCCAGCGGGGGTCTGAATGAGCAGTTCTTC.

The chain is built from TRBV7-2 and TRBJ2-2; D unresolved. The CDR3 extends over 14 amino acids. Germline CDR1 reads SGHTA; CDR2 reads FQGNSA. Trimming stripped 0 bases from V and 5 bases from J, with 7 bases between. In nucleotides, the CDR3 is TGTGCCAGCAGCTTAGCTGCGTCGACCGGGGAGCTGTTTTTT. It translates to CASSLAASTGELFF.

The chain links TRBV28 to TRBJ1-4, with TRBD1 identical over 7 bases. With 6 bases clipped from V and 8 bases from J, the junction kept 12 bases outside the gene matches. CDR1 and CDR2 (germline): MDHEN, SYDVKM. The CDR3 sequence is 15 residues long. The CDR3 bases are TGTGCCAGCAGGGTTTTAGGGGGCAGGAGGGAAAAACTGTTTTTT. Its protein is CASRVLGGRREKLFF.

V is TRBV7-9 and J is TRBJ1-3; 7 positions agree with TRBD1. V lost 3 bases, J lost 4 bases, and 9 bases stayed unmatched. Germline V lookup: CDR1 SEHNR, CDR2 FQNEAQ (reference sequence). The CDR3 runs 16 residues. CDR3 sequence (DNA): TGTGCCAGCAGCTTGGTACAGGGGATGCGAGGAAACACCATATATTTT. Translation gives CASSLVQGMRGNTIYF.

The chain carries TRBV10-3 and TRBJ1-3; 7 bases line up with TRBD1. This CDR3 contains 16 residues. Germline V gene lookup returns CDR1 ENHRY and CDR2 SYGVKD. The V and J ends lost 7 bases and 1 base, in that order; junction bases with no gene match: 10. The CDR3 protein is CAITSGQADSGNTIYF. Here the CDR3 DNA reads TGTGCCATCACCTCAGGACAGGCGGATTCTGGAAACACCATATATTTT.

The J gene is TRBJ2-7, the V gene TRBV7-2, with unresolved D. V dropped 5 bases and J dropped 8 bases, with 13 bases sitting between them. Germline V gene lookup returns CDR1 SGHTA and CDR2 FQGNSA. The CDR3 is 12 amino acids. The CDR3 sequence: CASSPPTPQQYF. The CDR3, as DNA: TGTGCCAGCAGCCCGCCTACCCCCCAGCAGTACTTC.

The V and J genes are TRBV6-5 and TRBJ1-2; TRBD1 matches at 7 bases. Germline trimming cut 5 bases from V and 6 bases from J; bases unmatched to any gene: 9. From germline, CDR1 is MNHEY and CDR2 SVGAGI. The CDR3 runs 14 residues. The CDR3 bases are TGTGCCAGCAGTCGGGGGCTTACAGGGGATGGCTACACCTTC. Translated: CASSRGLTGDGYTF.

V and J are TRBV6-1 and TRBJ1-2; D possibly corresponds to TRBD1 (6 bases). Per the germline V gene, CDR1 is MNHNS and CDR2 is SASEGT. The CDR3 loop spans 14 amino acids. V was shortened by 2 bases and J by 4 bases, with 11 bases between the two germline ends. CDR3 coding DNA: TGTGCCAGCAGTGAATACCGGACAGCCTATGGCTACACCTTC. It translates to CASSEYRTAYGYTF.

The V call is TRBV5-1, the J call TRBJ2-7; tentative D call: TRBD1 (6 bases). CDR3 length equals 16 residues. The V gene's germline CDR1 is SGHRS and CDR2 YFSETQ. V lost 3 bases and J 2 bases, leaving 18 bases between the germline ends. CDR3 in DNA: TGCGCCAGCAGCTACTCGACAGGAACGATTGCCTACGAGCAGTACTTC. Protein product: CASSYSTGTIAYEQYF.

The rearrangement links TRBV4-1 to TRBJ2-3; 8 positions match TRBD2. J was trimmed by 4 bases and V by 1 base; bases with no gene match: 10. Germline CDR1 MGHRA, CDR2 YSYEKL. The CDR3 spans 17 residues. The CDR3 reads CASSQVPPGGASDTQYF. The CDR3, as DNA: TGCGCCAGCAGCCAAGTTCCTCCCGGGGGGGCTTCAGATACGCAGTATTTT.

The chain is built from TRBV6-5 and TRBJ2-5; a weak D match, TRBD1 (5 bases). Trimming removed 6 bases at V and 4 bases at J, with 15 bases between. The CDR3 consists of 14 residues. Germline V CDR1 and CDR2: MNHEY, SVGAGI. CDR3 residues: CASRPKGDGETQYF. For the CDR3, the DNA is TGTGCCAGCAGACCAAAAGGGGATGGAGAGACCCAGTACTTC.

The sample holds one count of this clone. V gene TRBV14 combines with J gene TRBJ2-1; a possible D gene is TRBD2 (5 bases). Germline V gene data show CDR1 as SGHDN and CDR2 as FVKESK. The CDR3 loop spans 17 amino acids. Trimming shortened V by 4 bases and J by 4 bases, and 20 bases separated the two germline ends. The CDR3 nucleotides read TGTGCCAGCAGCCCCAAGACGGGATCTGCCCTTTACAATGAGCAGTTCTTC. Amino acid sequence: CASSPKTGSALYNEQFF.

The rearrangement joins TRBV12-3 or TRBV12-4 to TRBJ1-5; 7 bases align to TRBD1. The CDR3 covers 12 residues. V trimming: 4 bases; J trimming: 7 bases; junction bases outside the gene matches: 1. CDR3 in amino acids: CASSSRGQPQHF. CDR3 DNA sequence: TGTGCCAGCAGTTCCAGGGGGCAGCCCCAGCATTTT.

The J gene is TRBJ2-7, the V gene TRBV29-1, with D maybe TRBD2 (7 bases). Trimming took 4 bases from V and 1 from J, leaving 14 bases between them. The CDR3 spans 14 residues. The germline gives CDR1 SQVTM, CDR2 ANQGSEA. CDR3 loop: CSVGGGLPSYEQYF. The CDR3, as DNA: TGCAGCGTTGGGGGGGGCCTCCCGTCCTACGAGCAGTACTTC.

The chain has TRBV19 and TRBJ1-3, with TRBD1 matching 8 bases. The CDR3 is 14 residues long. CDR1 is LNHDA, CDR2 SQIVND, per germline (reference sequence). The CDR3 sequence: CVSRDRPSGNTIYF. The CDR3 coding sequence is TGTGTTTCCCGGGACAGGCCCTCTGGAAACACCATATATTTT. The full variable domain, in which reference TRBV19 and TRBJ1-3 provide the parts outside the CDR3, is DGGITQSPKYLFRKEGQNVTLSCEQNLNHDAMYWYRQDPGQGLRLIYYSQIVNDFQKGDIAEGYSVSREKKESFPLTVTSAQKNPTAFYLCVSRDRPSGNTIYFGEGSWLTVV.

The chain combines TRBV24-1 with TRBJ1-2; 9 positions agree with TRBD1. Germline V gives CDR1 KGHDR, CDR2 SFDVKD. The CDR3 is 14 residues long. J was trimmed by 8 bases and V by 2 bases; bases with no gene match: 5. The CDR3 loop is CATSDSRTGEGYTF. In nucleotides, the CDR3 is TGTGCCACCAGTGATTCTAGGACAGGGGAAGGCTACACCTTC.

The CDR3 reads CASSPSTGVTTYEQYF. The CDR3 DNA reads as TGCGCCAGCAGCCCCTCCACGGGTGTCACCACCTACGAGCAGTACTTC. The V and J genes are TRBV5-1 and TRBJ2-7, with D hard to call. V was shortened by 4 bases and J by 2 bases, with 19 bases between the two germline ends. The CDR3 spans 16 residues. From germline, CDR1 is SGHRS and CDR2 YFSETQ.